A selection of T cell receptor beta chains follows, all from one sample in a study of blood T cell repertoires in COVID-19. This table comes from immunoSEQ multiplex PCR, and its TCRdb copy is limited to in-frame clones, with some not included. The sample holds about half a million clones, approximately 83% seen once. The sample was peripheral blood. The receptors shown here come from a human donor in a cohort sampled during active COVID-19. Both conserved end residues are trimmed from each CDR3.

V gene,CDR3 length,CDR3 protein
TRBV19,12,ASRRDRGADTQY
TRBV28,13,ASSSPSSGAYEQY
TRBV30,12,AWSVTSALGTQY
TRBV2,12,ASRLHWRDTEAF
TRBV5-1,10,ASGKGGDTQY
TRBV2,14,ASSPDRDFRDTEAF
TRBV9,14,ASSVDGRNPSYEQY
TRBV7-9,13,ASSPRGGGLEKQY
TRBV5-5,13,ASSAQGAGSTEAF
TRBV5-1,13,ASSFDGRVTDTQY
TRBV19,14,ASSGGAWERNTEAF
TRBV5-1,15,ASSLEGQLDGTDTQY
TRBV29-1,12,SAKRAGATDTQY
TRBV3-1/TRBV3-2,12,ASSQGGFEEKLF
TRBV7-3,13,ASSSSSGPTDTQY
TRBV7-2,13,ASSPTSGRSGELF
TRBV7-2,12,ASSYPGGVTEAF
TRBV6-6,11,ASGSSGANVLT
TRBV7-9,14,ASSTTPGGSGTEAF
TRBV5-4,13,ASSLIGGRAGELF
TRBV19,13,ASSIARLGRETQY
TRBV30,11,AGASGRGDEQF
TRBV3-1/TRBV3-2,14,ASSYRTSGGTGELF
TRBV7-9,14,ASSRSKTSGLWEQY
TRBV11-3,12,ASSLVEGRGELF
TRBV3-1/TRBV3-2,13,ASSYSGGGGNEQY
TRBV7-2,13,ASSLSGGMNTEAF
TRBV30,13,AWGQGARGQETQY
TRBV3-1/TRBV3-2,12,ASSQDLGEGGYT
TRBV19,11,ASRTGGDEKLF
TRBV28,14,ASGILVRGRDNEQF
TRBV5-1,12,ASSPGTGLDTQY
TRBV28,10,ASSPQLAFYT
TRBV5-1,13,ASSPTYDRLPGEF
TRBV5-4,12,ASSRGQGSIPLH
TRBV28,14,ASSFLGSGGAGEQF
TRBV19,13,ASSISREDADTQY
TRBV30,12,AWSGVRGIGEQY
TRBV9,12,ASSVAIAGREQY
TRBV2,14,ASSEYYNREGQPQH
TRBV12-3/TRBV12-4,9,ASRTATEAF
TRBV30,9,AWSVDTSMF
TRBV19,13,ASSMGLAGEDTQY
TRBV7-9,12,ASSRLVRSDEQF
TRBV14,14,ASSQATGVRTDTQY
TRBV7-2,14,ASSLGGQGYPNEQF
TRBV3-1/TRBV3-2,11,ASSKEATGGYT
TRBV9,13,ASTGGTLGGSPLH
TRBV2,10,ASRGQTYGYT
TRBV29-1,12,SVELQGLTETQY
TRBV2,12,ASRGLAGGNEQF
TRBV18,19,ASSPFFAGQSMNPKGTEAF
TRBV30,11,AWSVAPGYGYT
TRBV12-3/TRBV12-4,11,ASSRDRDYEQY
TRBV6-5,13,ASSPDSSGTDTQY